This TCR beta chain was captured by sequencing in a study of blood T cell repertoires in COVID-19. Study-wide context: The origin of the acute and convalescent COVID-19 samples was the United States, Italy and Spain.

This clone came up a few times. The protocol was immunoSEQ multiplex PCR, while the TCRdb copy is restricted to in-frame clones and leaves out a portion. The sample lists more than 120,000 clones, 85% to 90% occurring once. CDR1 and CDR2 (germline): SEHNR, FQNEAQ (reference sequence). Between the trimmed V and J ends, which lost 1 base and 3 bases, there was a span of 10 bases. This CDR3 is 14 amino acids long. Sequenced: peripheral blood. This chain joins TRBV7-9 and TRBJ2-7, with D unresolved. The origin of this receptor is a woman between 45 and 60 years old with active or convalescent COVID-19. Here the CDR3 DNA reads TGTGCCAGCAGCTTAGATCAAGGCGGCTACGAGCAGTACTTC. It encodes CASSLDQGGYEQYF. Together with reference TRBV7-9 and TRBJ2-7, the CDR3 gives the full variable domain: DTGVSQNPRHKITKRGQNVTFRCDPISEHNRLYWYRQTLGQGPEFLTYFQNEAQLEKSRLLSDRFSAERPKGSFSTLEIQRTEQGDSAMYLCASSLDQGGYEQYFGPGTRLTVT.